The 24 T cell receptor beta chains presented below share a single source sample, sequenced in a study of radiotherapy plus CTLA-4 blockade in lung cancer. The method was immunoSEQ multiplex PCR; TCRdb's version includes in-frame clones alone and lacks a portion of them. In the table there are 80,000 to 95,000 clones, around 84% of which are singletons. Sequences were derived from peripheral blood, sampled from a patient treated with radiotherapy plus ipilimumab. These receptors all stem from a human donor with non-small cell lung cancer that progressed on radiotherapy plus ipilimumab.

The chain employs TRBV6-6 and TRBJ2-5; 10 nucleotides line up with TRBD2. There are 16 residues in the CDR3. The V and J ends lost 4 bases and 2 bases, in that order; junction bases with no gene match: 7. The germline CDR1 and CDR2 sequences are MNHNY and SVGAGI (reference sequence). DNA of the CDR3: TGTGCCAGCAGTTCCTTGACTAGCGGGCATCAAGAGACCCAGTACTTC. Translating gives CASSSLTSGHQETQYF.

V and J are TRBV15 and TRBJ2-1; D gene unclear. V was pared by 4 bases and J by 5 bases, with 9 bases between. The CDR3 is 13 residues long. Per germline, CDR1 LNHNV and CDR2 YYDKDF (reference sequence). CDR3 DNA sequence: TGTGCCACCAGCACAAATGTACACAATGAGCAGTTCTTC. This codes for CATSTNVHNEQFF.

The J gene is TRBJ1-1, the V gene TRBV7-9, with no clear D. CDR1 and CDR2 from the germline V gene are SEHNR and FQNEAQ (reference sequence). The CDR3 has 13 amino acids. V lost 0 bases, J lost 1 base, and 3 bases lay in between. The CDR3 here is CASSLAGNTEAFF. The CDR3 DNA sequence: TGTGCCAGCAGCTTAGCGGGGAACACTGAAGCTTTCTTT.

This clone has a handful of counts. In DNA form, the CDR3 reads TGTGCCATCAGTGAGTCCGGAGAACCCTCTGGAAACACCATATATTTT. Residues: CAISESGEPSGNTIYF. This chain joins TRBV10-3 and TRBJ1-3; D remains ambiguous. The length of the CDR3 is 16 residues. Germline CDR1 reads ENHRY; CDR2 reads SYGVKD. The ends were cut back, 0 bases at V and 0 bases at J, with 9 bases in the middle.

This clone has a single count. The chain carries TRBV4-2 and TRBJ1-4; 7 positions match TRBD1. The germline gives CDR1 LGHNA, CDR2 YNFKEQ. The CDR3 extends over 16 amino acids. V dropped 0 bases and J dropped 0; count of bases not matched to a gene: 1. CDR3 region: CASSQDQGATNEKLFF. The DNA of the CDR3 is TGTGCCAGCAGCCAAGATCAGGGGGCAACTAATGAAAAACTGTTTTTT.

This clone appeared once. The DNA of the CDR3 is TGTGCCATCAGTGACCCGACAGACATCTATGGCTACACCTTC. This sequence encodes CAISDPTDIYGYTF. V usage is TRBV10-3 and J usage is TRBJ1-2, with TRBD1 as a possible D gene (5 bases). This CDR3 spans 14 amino acids. Germline assignment: CDR1 ENHRY and CDR2 SYGVKD. V was cut by 3 bases and J by 4 bases, with 12 bases left in between.

The chain links TRBV27 to TRBJ2-7; 10 bases line up with TRBD1. This CDR3 is 14 amino acids long. Germline V lookup: CDR1 MNHEY, CDR2 SMNVEV (reference sequence). Trimming cost V 5 bases and J 3 bases; bases outside gene matches: 4. The CDR3 bases are TGTGCCAGCAGTCTTCGGACAGGGGGCTACGAGCAGTACTTC. It encodes CASSLRTGGYEQYF.

This clone was picked up a small number of times. The sample has other DNA sequences that encode this CDR3 too. The chain employs TRBV6-6 and TRBJ2-5, with D unresolved. Per germline, CDR1 MNHNY and CDR2 SVGAGI (reference sequence). This CDR3 spans 11 amino acids. V was clipped by 2 bases and J by 4 bases, with 2 bases between them. CDR3 coding DNA: TGTGCCAGCAGTTACGGAGAGACCCAGTACTTC. It yields the protein CASSYGETQYF.

The chain carries TRBV19 and TRBJ1-5; no reliable D call. CDR1 and CDR2 (germline): LNHDA, SQIVND (reference sequence). CDR3 size: 18 residues. V lost 0 bases to trimming and J lost 3 bases, with 18 bases between them. The CDR3 bases are TGTGCCAGTAGTATAGATGGGGATTATGAGGGTCCCAATCAGCCCCAGCATTTT. Residues: CASSIDGDYEGPNQPQHF.

V usage is TRBV5-6 and J usage is TRBJ1-1; 11 bases align to TRBD1. V dropped 2 bases and J dropped 1; count of bases not matched to a gene: 10. Germline values: CDR1 SGHDT, CDR2 YYEEEE. The CDR3 sequence is 18 residues long. This CDR3 is CASSFWSRTGGGNTEAFF. The CDR3 DNA reads as TGTGCCAGCAGCTTCTGGAGCAGGACAGGGGGCGGGAACACTGAAGCTTTCTTT.

In this sample, this clone turned up once. The V gene is TRBV9, the J gene TRBJ2-1; D perhaps matches TRBD2 (6 bases). CDR1 is SGDLS, CDR2 YYNGEE, per germline. CDR3 length: 14 amino acids. The germline V and J ends were trimmed by 5 bases and 10 bases, with 19 bases remaining between them. This CDR3 reads CASREGLTLGEQFF. CDR3 in DNA: TGTGCCAGCAGGGAGGGACTCACCTTAGGGGAGCAGTTCTTC.

The V and J genes are TRBV18 and TRBJ1-6; weak D call: TRBD1 (6 bases). The V gene lost 2 bases and the J gene lost 8 bases, with 13 bases spanning the gap. The CDR3 loop spans 15 amino acids. Germline V gene sequence: CDR1 KGHSH, CDR2 LQKENI. The chain's CDR3 is CASSPEPRGDSPLHF. CDR3 nucleotide sequence: TGTGCCAGCTCACCAGAGCCCAGGGGAGATTCACCCCTCCACTTT.

This chain uses TRBV5-1 with TRBJ2-2, with D unresolved. The CDR3 sequence is 14 residues long. From germline, CDR1 is SGHRS and CDR2 YFSETQ. Between the trimmed V and J ends, which lost 0 bases and 3 bases, there was a span of 6 bases. CDR3 sequence reads: CASSLVTDTGELFF. In DNA, the CDR3 is TGCGCCAGCAGCTTGGTTACGGACACCGGGGAGCTGTTTTTT.

V gene TRBV18 combines with J gene TRBJ2-5; D not resolved. The CDR3 is made up of 13 amino acids. Germline assignment: CDR1 KGHSH and CDR2 LQKENI. Trimming removed 3 bases at V and 10 bases at J, with 15 bases between. In DNA form, the CDR3 reads TGTGCCAGCTCACCTGGGCCGGAGTTTGGCCAGTACTTC. Amino acid sequence: CASSPGPEFGQYF. The full variable domain, in which reference TRBV18 and TRBJ2-5 provide the parts outside the CDR3, is NAGVMQNPRHLVRRRGQEARLRCSPMKGHSHVYWYRQLPEEGLKFMVYLQKENIIDESGMPKERFSAEFPKEGPSILRIQQVVRGDSAAYFCASSPGPEFGQYFGPGTRLLVL.

The chain employs TRBV6-1 and TRBJ2-1; 7 bases fit TRBD1. The V gene's germline CDR1 is MNHNS and CDR2 SASEGT. This CDR3 is built from 14 residues. J gave up 0 bases and V 7 bases, and 3 bases lay outside the gene matches. For the CDR3, the DNA is TGTGCCAGCATGGACAGGAGCTCCTACAATGAGCAGTTCTTC. This sequence encodes CASMDRSSYNEQFF.

This clone was counted a single time. The chain employs TRBV5-1 and TRBJ1-3, with D perhaps matching TRBD1 (5 bases). Per germline, CDR1 SGHRS and CDR2 YFSETQ. The CDR3 length is 15 residues. The V end was cut by 4 bases, the J end by 0 bases, with 11 bases between. The CDR3 sequence is CASSPGHNSGNTIYF. The CDR3 region has the DNA TGCGCCAGCAGCCCCGGACACAACTCTGGAAACACCATATATTTT.

This clone was observed once. V is TRBV28 and J is TRBJ2-7; 9 nucleotides align to TRBD1. The CDR3 runs to 14 residues. The trim removed 5 bases at V and 7 bases at J, leaving 9 bases unmatched. In germline, CDR1 is MDHEN, CDR2 SYDVKM. The CDR3 is CASSLSRTGVEQYV. DNA of the CDR3: TGTGCCAGCAGTCTATCGAGGACAGGGGTTGAGCAGTACGTC.

This clone came up a few times. This chain uses TRBV10-1 with TRBJ1-4, with 7 nucleotides matching TRBD1. J was trimmed by 7 bases and V by 7 bases; bases with no gene match: 6. In germline, CDR1 is WNHNN, CDR2 SYGVQD (reference sequence). The CDR3 totals 13 residues. The CDR3 protein is CASNDRVGEKLFF. DNA of the CDR3: TGCGCCAGCAACGACAGGGTTGGTGAAAAACTGTTTTTT.

V usage is TRBV5-4 and J usage is TRBJ2-1; D is ambiguous. Looked up from germline, CDR1 is SGHNT and CDR2 is YYREEE (reference sequence). CDR3 size: 14 residues. V was shortened by 0 bases and J by 7 bases, with 11 bases between the two germline ends. CDR3 amino acids: CASSLAGSRNEQFF. CDR3 nucleotide sequence: TGTGCCAGCAGCTTGGCGGGTAGTAGAAATGAGCAGTTCTTC.

This sequence joins TRBV4-2 and TRBJ2-3; TRBD1 or TRBD2 may be the D gene (6 bases each). The CDR3 has 16 amino acids. Per germline, CDR1 LGHNA and CDR2 YNFKEQ. Trimming took off 0 bases at V and 8 bases at J, with 18 bases between the two ends. The CDR3, as DNA: TGTGCCAGCAGCCAAGATCGGGGGCCTAGCGTGGGTACGCAGTATTTT. This codes for CASSQDRGPSVGTQYF.

The chain combines TRBV7-9 with TRBJ2-1; no clear D gene. The CDR3 consists of 12 residues. V was trimmed by 7 bases and J by 8 bases, leaving 12 bases between them. Germline V lookup: CDR1 SEHNR, CDR2 FQNEAQ (reference sequence). CDR3 DNA sequence: TGTGCCAGCAACATAGGAGTGGATGAGCAGTTCTTC. It translates to CASNIGVDEQFF.

The chain couples TRBV29-1 to TRBJ1-2; D may be TRBD1 (5 bases). V dropped 7 bases and J dropped 2 bases, with 17 bases sitting between them. Germline-derived CDR1 and CDR2 are SQVTM and ANQGSEA. This CDR3 is built from 14 residues. This CDR3 is CSALEQRQNYGYTF. The CDR3 DNA is TGCAGCGCCCTAGAGCAGAGACAGAACTATGGCTACACCTTC.

V and J are TRBV27 and TRBJ2-1, with D tentatively TRBD1 (6 bases). Germline CDR1 reads MNHEY; CDR2 reads SMNVEV (reference sequence). The V end lost 0 bases, the J end lost 8 bases, and 11 bases lay between the germline ends. CDR3 length: 14 residues. CDR3 residues: CASSLSPPGDEQFF. The CDR3 DNA is TGTGCCAGCAGTTTATCCCCCCCAGGGGATGAGCAGTTCTTC.

The DNA of the CDR3 is TGTGCAAGTCGCTTAGAATTTAGGGGGACAGGGCCCTACGAGCAGTACTTC. Residues: CASRLEFRGTGPYEQYF. The rearrangement uses TRBV12-2 and TRBJ2-7; the table assigns TRBD1, which was not confirmed against the DNA. TRBV12-2 is labeled a pseudogene. There are 17 residues in the CDR3.